Listed here are 30 T cell receptor beta chains from one sample, sequenced in a study of CD8 T cells in Susac syndrome. When the RNA was reverse transcribed, random hexamers were used with an input of roughly 0.45 to 1 ug. TCRdb reprocessed the immunoSEQ multiplex PCR reads via MiXCR and lists one record per CDR3 protein. The sample includes about 200,000 distinct CDR3 sequences, around 96% of them seen just once. Sequences were obtained from CD4+ T cells from PBMCs. Source of these receptors: a human donor with multiple sclerosis.

The genes are TRBV12-3 or TRBV12-4 and TRBJ1-2; D is possibly TRBD1 (5 bases). V shed 5 bases and J shed 2 bases, with 12 bases lying between them. CDR3 length: 14 residues. The DNA of the CDR3 is TGTGCCAGCAGTCGAGACAGCTTAAACTATGGCTACACCTTC. Amino acids: CASSRDSLNYGYTF.

V is TRBV20-1 and J is TRBJ2-1; 9 bases fit TRBD2. This CDR3 comprises 12 residues. Germline loops: CDR1 DFQATT, CDR2 SNEGSKA (reference sequence). V lost 6 bases to trimming and J lost 10 bases; unmatched junction nucleotides: 7. This CDR3 reads CSACGRAGEQFF. CDR3 coding DNA: TGCAGTGCCTGCGGGAGGGCGGGAGAGCAGTTCTTC.

The J gene is TRBJ2-1, the V gene TRBV11-2; D may be TRBD1 or TRBD2 (5 bases each). Trimming removed 4 bases at V and 6 bases at J, with 19 bases between. Germline assignment: CDR1 SGHAT and CDR2 FQNNGV. This CDR3 has 16 residues. In nucleotides, the CDR3 is TGTGCCAGCAGCTCCAGGGCCGGAGGAGTTTCCAATGAGCAGTTCTTC. This gives the protein CASSSRAGGVSNEQFF.

Written as DNA, the CDR3 is TGCGCCAGCAGCCAGGGATTCAGTGGCTACACCTTC. Its translation is CASSQGFSGYTF. The V call is TRBV5-1, the J call TRBJ1-2, with D maybe TRBD1 (5 bases). Germline-derived CDR1 and CDR2 are SGHRS and YFSETQ. This CDR3 comprises 12 residues. Trimming removed 4 bases from V and 7 bases from J, with 11 bases in between. Complete variable domain (other parts from reference TRBV5-1 and TRBJ1-2): KAGVTQTPRYLIKTRGQQVTLSCSPISGHRSVSWYQQTPGQGLQFLFEYFSETQRNKGNFPGRFSGRQFSNSRSEMNVSTLELGDSALYLCASSQGFSGYTFGSGTRLTVV.

The V and J genes are TRBV11-2 and TRBJ2-3; D gene uncertain. This CDR3 comprises 14 residues. CDR1 is SGHAT, CDR2 FQNNGV, per germline. V lost 1 base and J 4 bases, leaving 9 bases between the germline ends. CDR3 region: CASSLGRGPDTQYF. CDR3 sequence (DNA): TGTGCCAGCAGCTTAGGAAGAGGCCCAGATACGCAGTATTTT.

This rearrangement joins TRBV30 to TRBJ2-3; a possible D gene is TRBD1 (6 bases). CDR1 GTSNPN and CDR2 SVGIG come from the germline V gene (reference sequence). V was pared by 8 bases and J by 2 bases, with 8 bases between. The CDR3 contains 11 residues. CDR3 amino acids: CAQGFTDTQYF. For the CDR3, the DNA is TGTGCCCAGGGGTTCACAGATACGCAGTATTTT.

The chain carries TRBV29-1 and TRBJ2-3; TRBD2 matches at 15 bases. Germline V gene sequence: CDR1 SQVTM, CDR2 ANQGSEA. This CDR3 is 14 amino acids long. The V and J ends lost 6 bases and 3 bases, in that order; junction bases with no gene match: 1. The CDR3 bases are TGCAGCGTGGGGACTAGCGGGGGGACAGATACGCAGTATTTT. This translates into CSVGTSGGTDTQYF.

This clonotype was counted once. V usage is TRBV7-8 and J usage is TRBJ2-7; 7 bases align to TRBD1. The germline gives CDR1 SGHVS, CDR2 FQNEAQ. The V and J ends lost 4 bases and 3 bases, in that order; junction bases with no gene match: 12. The CDR3 covers 16 residues. The CDR3 DNA follows: TGTGCCAGCAGCTCAAGGGGGCGGTGGGTTGGCTACGAGCAGTACTTC. Translation: CASSSRGRWVGYEQYF.

In this sample, this clonotype turned up once. DNA for the CDR3: TGTGCCAGCAGCCCGGGCGGGTATGAAGCTTTCTTT. Translating gives CASSPGGYEAFF. V gene TRBV11-1 combines with J gene TRBJ1-1; no reliable D call. The V gene's germline CDR1 is SGHAT and CDR2 FQDESV (reference sequence). Trimming shortened V by 5 bases and J by 7 bases, and 11 bases separated the two germline ends. This CDR3 spans 12 amino acids.

The CDR3 loop is CASRLAGTIQETQYF. CDR3 nucleotides: TGCGCCAGCAGGTTAGCGGGGACCATCCAAGAGACCCAGTACTTC. The rearrangement links TRBV5-1 to TRBJ2-5; 8 positions match TRBD2. Germline CDR1 SGHRS, CDR2 YFSETQ. V was pared by 5 bases and J by 1 base, with 7 bases of the junction left unmatched. CDR3 length: 15 residues.

This sequence joins TRBV27 and TRBJ1-5; maybe TRBD1 (5 bases). Trimming removed 7 bases at V and 0 bases at J, with 19 bases between. The CDR3 has 17 residues. Germline lookup yields CDR1 MNHEY and CDR2 SMNVEV (reference sequence). CDR3 amino acids: CASKPGGGPYSNQPQHF. The CDR3 coding sequence is TGTGCCAGCAAACCGGGGGGGGGACCTTATAGCAATCAGCCCCAGCATTTT.

This clonotype was counted once. The CDR3 DNA sequence: TGTGCCAGCAGTTTTCGGACCGCGCAGTTCTTC. Its translation is CASSFRTAQFF. This rearrangement joins TRBV12-3 or TRBV12-4 to TRBJ2-1; D is undetermined. Trimming cost V 3 bases and J 12 bases, with 9 bases left between them. The CDR3 runs to 11 residues.

V and J are TRBV27 and TRBJ2-1; TRBD1 agrees at 7 bases. V dropped 5 bases and J dropped 12; count of bases not matched to a gene: 10. The CDR3 totals 13 residues. Germline lookup yields CDR1 MNHEY and CDR2 SMNVEV (reference sequence). As DNA, the CDR3 is TGTGCCAGCAGTACAGGGGCACCCTTGGGGCAGTTCTTC. It translates to CASSTGAPLGQFF.

Only one count was recorded for this clonotype. The chain joins TRBV28 to TRBJ2-7; perhaps D is TRBD1 or TRBD2 (5 bases each). The CDR3 has 14 residues. Germline lookup yields CDR1 MDHEN and CDR2 SYDVKM. Deletions cut 3 bases from V and 2 bases from J, with 11 bases between. DNA of the CDR3: TGTGCCAGCAGTTTGGGACCCACTACCTACGAGCAGTACTTC. Its translation: CASSLGPTTYEQYF.

The chain is built from TRBV9 and TRBJ2-1; 7 positions agree with TRBD2. J gave up 8 bases and V 4 bases, and 12 bases lay outside the gene matches. Germline V gives CDR1 SGDLS, CDR2 YYNGEE. The CDR3 extends over 15 amino acids. In DNA, the CDR3 is TGTGCCAGCAGCTCCTCCCCGCGGGAGATGGATGAGCAGTTCTTC. Its translation is CASSSSPREMDEQFF.

The V and J genes are TRBV20-1 and TRBJ2-1; 7 nucleotides align to TRBD1. The CDR3 totals 13 residues. The ends lost 6 bases at V and 7 bases at J; junction bases unmatched: 9. CDR1 and CDR2 (germline): DFQATT, SNEGSKA (reference sequence). The CDR3 protein is CSAPRQGVNEQFF. The DNA of the CDR3 is TGCAGTGCGCCGAGACAGGGTGTGAATGAGCAGTTCTTC.

The chain is built from TRBV18 and TRBJ1-2; 10 bases are shared with TRBD1. The CDR3 spans 14 residues. Germline values: CDR1 KGHSH, CDR2 LQKENI. V gave up 2 bases and J gave up 3 bases; unmatched junction bases: 0. In DNA, the CDR3 is TGTGCCAGCTCACCAGGGACAGGGGACTATGGCTACACCTTC. Its translation is CASSPGTGDYGYTF.

This chain joins TRBV6-2 or TRBV6-3 and TRBJ1-2; a possible D gene is TRBD1 (5 bases). Germline V lookup: CDR1 MNHEY, CDR2 SVGEGT. The CDR3 covers 15 residues. The V end was cut by 0 bases, the J end by 6 bases, with 14 bases between. CDR3 residues: CASSYSYYPRDGYTF. CDR3 nucleotides: TGTGCCAGCAGTTACTCCTATTACCCCAGGGATGGCTACACCTTC.

The chain is built from TRBV24-1 and TRBJ1-1; no firm D call. Germline CDR1 reads KGHDR; CDR2 reads SFDVKD. Between the trimmed V and J ends, which lost 9 bases and 1 base, there was a span of 8 bases. The CDR3 has 12 residues. The CDR3 reads CATEDGNTEAFF. CDR3 coding DNA: TGTGCCACCGAGGACGGGAACACTGAAGCTTTCTTT.

This chain joins TRBV9 and TRBJ1-6; D possibly corresponds to TRBD1 (6 bases). Between the trimmed V and J ends, which lost 3 bases and 7 bases, there was a span of 14 bases. Germline values: CDR1 SGDLS, CDR2 YYNGEE. The CDR3 is made up of 15 amino acids. CDR3 in DNA: TGTGCCAGCAGCGCCGCCGGACAGAAAAATTCACCCCTCCACTTT. It translates to CASSAAGQKNSPLHF.

This rearrangement joins TRBV29-1 to TRBJ2-7, with 7 nucleotides matching TRBD1. Germline CDR1 is SQVTM and CDR2 is ANQGSEA. J gave up 2 bases and V 5 bases, and 6 bases lay outside the gene matches. CDR3 size: 13 residues. CDR3 nucleotides: TGCAGCGTTCCGAAGGGGGCGACCTACGAGCAGTACTTC. It translates to CSVPKGATYEQYF.

The chain links TRBV20-1 to TRBJ2-1; D not certain. V lost 2 bases and J lost 5, with 7 bases in between. CDR1 and CDR2 (germline): DFQATT, SNEGSKA (reference sequence). The CDR3 is 12 amino acids. In nucleotides, the CDR3 is TGCAGTGCTAGACCAGAACACAATGAGCAGTTCTTC. The encoded protein is CSARPEHNEQFF.

This clonotype was counted a single time. The J gene is TRBJ2-5, the V gene TRBV5-1; the D call may be TRBD1 or TRBD2 (5 bases each). CDR3 size: 13 residues. CDR1 is SGHRS, CDR2 YFSETQ, per germline. The V and J ends lost 3 bases and 5 bases respectively, with 11 bases between them. The CDR3 region is CASSSSGPETQYF. DNA for the CDR3: TGCGCCAGCAGCTCGTCGGGGCCTGAGACCCAGTACTTC.

The CDR3 nucleotides read TGCAGTGCTCCTCGGACTGAGAGGAAGACCCAGTACTTC. It encodes CSAPRTERKTQYF. The chain joins TRBV20-1 to TRBJ2-5; possibly TRBD2 for D (5 bases). In germline, CDR1 is DFQATT, CDR2 SNEGSKA (reference sequence). The germline V and J ends were trimmed by 5 bases and 6 bases, with 16 bases remaining between them. The CDR3 runs 13 residues.

The V call is TRBV20-1, the J call TRBJ2-5, with TRBD2 as a possible D gene (6 bases). V lost 5 bases to trimming and J lost 4 bases, with 17 bases between them. CDR3 length: 14 residues. Per the germline V gene, CDR1 is DFQATT and CDR2 is SNEGSKA (reference sequence). CDR3 coding DNA: TGCAGTGCTGTTGGAGGGGCGGGATTAGAGACCCAGTACTTC. It translates to CSAVGGAGLETQYF.

J is TRBJ2-2 and V is TRBV18; D is possibly TRBD1 (6 bases). Trimming took 1 base from V and 6 from J, leaving 12 bases between them. This CDR3 contains 15 residues. Germline V gene lookup returns CDR1 KGHSH and CDR2 LQKENI. The CDR3 sequence: CASSPLTGSAGELFF. The CDR3 region has the DNA TGTGCCAGCTCACCACTAACAGGGTCCGCCGGGGAGCTGTTTTTT.

This chain uses TRBV6-1 with TRBJ1-1; D is undetermined. The CDR3 spans 14 residues. V lost 3 bases, J lost 0 bases, and 8 bases lay in between. Germline assignment: CDR1 MNHNS and CDR2 SASEGT. The CDR3: CASSDQAMNTEAFF. CDR3 in DNA: TGTGCCAGCAGTGACCAGGCGATGAACACTGAAGCTTTCTTT.

The rearrangement joins TRBV29-1 to TRBJ2-1; D is ambiguous. The CDR3 extends over 14 amino acids. Trimming stripped 3 bases from V and 0 bases from J, with 9 bases between. CDR1 and CDR2 from the germline V gene are SQVTM and ANQGSEA. CDR3 sequence: CSVDRASSYNEQFF. Written as DNA, the CDR3 is TGCAGCGTTGACCGCGCTAGCTCCTACAATGAGCAGTTCTTC.

This clonotype was observed once. This chain uses TRBV12-3 or TRBV12-4 with TRBJ1-3; D not resolved. Trimming pared 3 bases from V and 5 bases from J, leaving 5 bases between. The CDR3 has 12 amino acids. CDR3 nucleotides: TGTGCCAGCAGTTTCACGCGAAACACCATATATTTT. It translates to CASSFTRNTIYF.

This clonotype showed up just a few times. The chain joins TRBV7-3 to TRBJ2-1; 11 nucleotides agree with TRBD2. Germline loops: CDR1 SGHTA, CDR2 FQGTGA. The CDR3 has 13 residues. Trimming took 5 bases from V and 7 from J; bases not matched to a gene: 1. The CDR3 DNA follows: TGTGCCAGCAGCGGGACTAGCGGTAATGAGCAGTTCTTC. Translating it yields CASSGTSGNEQFF.